A single sample is the source of the 18 T cell receptor beta chains below, sequenced in a study of cytomegalovirus exposure and HLA in healthy donors. PCR primers comprised 60 Vbeta and 13 Jbeta primers. Measured with immunoSEQ multiplex PCR; TCRdb has only the in-frame clones, and not every one. The sample includes approximately 190,000 clones, almost 70% of them seen just once. Sequencing was done on a sample of PBMCs. The receptor set was obtained from a man aged 35 to 55 in good health and CMV-seropositive.

This rearrangement joins TRBV27 to TRBJ1-1; D may be TRBD1 (5 bases). CDR1 MNHEY and CDR2 SMNVEV come from the germline V gene (reference sequence). The CDR3 runs to 14 residues. The V end lost 3 bases, the J end lost 6 bases, and 14 bases lay between the germline ends. DNA of the CDR3: TGTGCCAGCAGTTTGGGCATAGGGGTCCCTGAAGCTTTCTTT. Protein sequence: CASSLGIGVPEAFF.

The chain uses TRBV7-8 and TRBJ1-5; D possibly corresponds to TRBD1 (5 bases). Trimming took 3 bases from V and 0 from J, leaving 12 bases between them. The CDR3 has 16 residues. Per the germline V gene, CDR1 is SGHVS and CDR2 is FQNEAQ. The CDR3 here is CASSFGAGISNQPQHF. The CDR3 region has the DNA TGTGCCAGCAGCTTTGGGGCAGGGATTAGCAATCAGCCCCAGCATTTT.

This clone was detected only a few times. The V gene is TRBV5-8, the J gene TRBJ1-2; tentative D call: TRBD1 (6 bases). Germline V gene sequence: CDR1 SGHTS, CDR2 YDEGEE. Trimming left V 4 bases short and J 5 bases short, with 18 bases between. The CDR3 is made up of 15 amino acids. The CDR3 spells CASSVRRQVLYGYTF. As DNA, the CDR3 is TGTGCCAGCAGCGTAAGAAGACAGGTTCTATATGGCTACACCTTC. Full variable domain (rest looked up from reference TRBV5-8 and TRBJ1-2): EAGVTQSPTHLIKTRGQQATLRCSPISGHTSVYWYQQALGLGLQFLLWYDEGEERNRGNFPPRFSGRQFPNYSSELNVNALELEDSALYLCASSVRRQVLYGYTFGSGTRLTVV.

CDR3 protein: CASSEGAEVYGYTF. The CDR3 DNA follows: TGTGCCAGCAGTGAAGGCGCGGAGGTCTATGGCTACACCTTC. This chain uses TRBV6-1 with TRBJ1-2; no clear D gene. Germline-derived CDR1 and CDR2 are MNHNS and SASEGT. Trimming left V 1 base short and J 4 bases short, with 10 bases between. The CDR3 runs 14 residues.

This clone has only one observation. This likely traces to a read error, being one base from a far larger clone. The chain uses TRBV29-1 and TRBJ1-2, with D hard to call. Trimming left V 4 bases short and J 4 bases short, with 13 bases between. Germline values: CDR1 SQVTM, CDR2 ANQGSEA. This CDR3 spans 13 amino acids. The CDR3 bases are TGCAGCGTTGTGGAGGATTTTATCTATGGCTACACCTTC. Translating it yields CSVVEDFIYGYTF.

This sequence joins TRBV28 and TRBJ1-1, with no clear D. The V end lost 5 bases, the J end lost 1 base, and 8 bases lay between the germline ends. CDR3 length equals 13 residues. Germline CDR1 is MDHEN and CDR2 is SYDVKM. The CDR3 DNA sequence: TGTGCCAGCAGTCTGGCATGGAACACTGAAGCTTTCTTT. Translation gives CASSLAWNTEAFF. Using reference TRBV28 and TRBJ1-1 for the parts outside the CDR3, the full variable domain is DVKVTQSSRYLVKRTGEKVFLECVQDMDHENMFWYRQDPGLGLRLIYFSYDVKMKEKGDIPEGYSVSREKKERFSLILESASTNQTSMYLCASSLAWNTEAFFGQGTRLTVV.

This chain joins TRBV6-6 and TRBJ1-2, with unresolved D. Trimming shortened V by 4 bases and J by 6 bases, and 21 bases separated the two germline ends. Germline V CDR1 and CDR2: MNHNY, SVGAGI (reference sequence). This CDR3 region has 16 residues. CDR3 amino acids: CASSSTDSDPRDGYTF. For the CDR3, the DNA is TGTGCCAGCAGTTCGACGGACTCTGACCCACGAGATGGCTACACCTTC.

The genes are TRBV7-2 and TRBJ1-3; D might be TRBD1 (6 bases). The V and J ends lost 6 bases and 0 bases respectively, with 9 bases between them. Germline-derived CDR1 and CDR2 are SGHTA and FQGNSA. This CDR3 is built from 14 residues. CDR3 in amino acids: CASRQGNSGNTIYF. The CDR3 DNA follows: TGTGCCAGCAGACAGGGAAACTCTGGAAACACCATATATTTT.

The chain uses TRBV11-3 and TRBJ2-2, with 7 nucleotides matching TRBD2. V gave up 5 bases and J gave up 7 bases; unmatched junction bases: 16. This CDR3 is built from 17 residues. The germline V gene encodes CDR1 SGHNT and CDR2 YENEEA. CDR3 region: CASSRGGSGLQSGELFF. As DNA, the CDR3 is TGTGCCAGCAGCCGGGGCGGGAGCGGACTTCAGAGCGGGGAGCTGTTTTTT.

The chain recombines TRBV2 with TRBJ2-4, with a possible D match to TRBD2 (6 bases). Germline CDR1 is SNHLY and CDR2 is FYNNEI. The length of the CDR3 is 13 residues. The V end lost 3 bases, the J end lost 9 bases, and 12 bases lay between the germline ends. The CDR3 here is CASSDLGGGIQYF. The CDR3 DNA sequence: TGTGCCAGCAGTGATTTGGGAGGCGGCATTCAGTACTTC.

This chain links TRBV4-1 with TRBJ1-4; 8 bases align to TRBD1. Germline CDR1 MGHRA, CDR2 YSYEKL. Trimming cost V 3 bases and J 7 bases; bases outside gene matches: 10. CDR3 length: 16 residues. The CDR3 spells CASSHSQGARFEKLFF. For the CDR3, the DNA is TGCGCCAGCAGCCATTCGCAGGGGGCGCGGTTTGAAAAACTGTTTTTT.

This clone was seen more than once but under ten times. The chain recombines TRBV5-5 with TRBJ1-1, with D possibly TRBD1 on 5 matching bases. Germline values: CDR1 SGHKS, CDR2 YYEKEE (reference sequence). The CDR3 has 15 amino acids. V was shortened by 2 bases and J by 6 bases, with 17 bases between the two germline ends. The DNA for the CDR3 is TGTGCCAGCAGCTTTCTTGGGACGGGGGATTCTGAAGCTTTCTTT. Encoded protein: CASSFLGTGDSEAFF.

The chain joins TRBV27 to TRBJ2-1, with 9 bases aligning to TRBD2. The germline gives CDR1 MNHEY, CDR2 SMNVEV (reference sequence). The CDR3 spans 16 residues. V dropped 5 bases and J dropped 1; count of bases not matched to a gene: 6. The CDR3 sequence is CASSPLAGRSYNEQFF. The CDR3, as DNA: TGTGCCAGCAGTCCCCTAGCGGGGAGGTCCTACAATGAGCAGTTCTTC.

This clone was picked up a small number of times. The rearrangement joins TRBV5-1 to TRBJ2-1; D is possibly TRBD1 (6 bases). Germline V gene sequence: CDR1 SGHRS, CDR2 YFSETQ. This CDR3 has 15 residues. V lost 0 bases and J lost 8, with 15 bases in between. The DNA of the CDR3 is TGCGCCAGCAGCTTGGAATGGGGTGGGGGCCATGAGCAGTTCTTC. Protein: CASSLEWGGGHEQFF.

The table lists this clone with a few counts. V usage is TRBV5-1 and J usage is TRBJ1-6; possible D gene TRBD1, 5 bases. Looked up from germline, CDR1 is SGHRS and CDR2 is YFSETQ. V was trimmed by 3 bases and J by 8 bases, leaving 12 bases between them. The CDR3 has 14 residues. The CDR3 DNA is TGCGCCAGCAGCTCCGCAGGGATTCATTCACCCCTCCACTTT. Translation gives CASSSAGIHSPLHF. The full variable domain, its missing parts supplied by reference TRBV5-1 and TRBJ1-6, is KAGVTQTPRYLIKTRGQQVTLSCSPISGHRSVSWYQQTPGQGLQFLFEYFSETQRNKGNFPGRFSGRQFSNSRSEMNVSTLELGDSALYLCASSSAGIHSPLHFGNGTRLTVT.

The chain combines TRBV18 with TRBJ2-5; TRBD2 matches at 7 bases. The J call is doubtful: the DNA matches TRBJ2-7 better. This CDR3 is 14 amino acids long. From germline, CDR1 is KGHSH and CDR2 LQKENI. CDR3 sequence: CASSSTGLVYEQYF. For the CDR3, the DNA is TGTGCCAGCTCTTCGACTGGACTAGTCTACGAGCAGTACTTC.

DNA of the CDR3: TGTGCCAGCAGCTTGGCGATGGGACAGGGGGAGATCACAGATACGCAGTATTTT. Encoded protein: CASSLAMGQGEITDTQYF. The rearrangement joins TRBV5-4 to TRBJ2-3; 11 bases are a match to TRBD1. The length of the CDR3 is 18 residues. V gave up 0 bases and J gave up 2 bases; unmatched junction bases: 8. CDR1 and CDR2 from the germline V gene are SGHNT and YYREEE (reference sequence).

The chain has TRBV18 and TRBJ1-5, with D unclear. Germline values: CDR1 KGHSH, CDR2 LQKENI. Trimming took 6 bases from V and 0 from J, leaving 9 bases between them. CDR3 size: 14 residues. CDR3 nucleotides: TGTGCCAGCTCCCTGTCTTATAGCAATCAGCCCCAGCATTTT. This encodes CASSLSYSNQPQHF.